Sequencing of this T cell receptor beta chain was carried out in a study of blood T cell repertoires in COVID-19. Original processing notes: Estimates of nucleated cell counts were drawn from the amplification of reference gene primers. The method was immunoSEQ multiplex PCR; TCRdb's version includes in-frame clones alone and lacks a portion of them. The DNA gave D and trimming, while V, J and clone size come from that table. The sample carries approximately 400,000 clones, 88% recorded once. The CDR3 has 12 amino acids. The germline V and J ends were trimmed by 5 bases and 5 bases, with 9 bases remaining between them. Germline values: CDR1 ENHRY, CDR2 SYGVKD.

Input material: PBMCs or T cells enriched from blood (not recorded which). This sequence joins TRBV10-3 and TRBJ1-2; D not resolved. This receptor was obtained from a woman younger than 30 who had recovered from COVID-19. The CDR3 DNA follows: TGTGCCATCAGTCAGGAAGGATATGGCTACACCTTC. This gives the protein CAISQEGYGYTF.